The 3 T cell receptor beta chains reported below all come from one sample, sequenced in a study of shared clonotypes between healthy human individuals. Sequencing was performed with immunoSEQ multiplex PCR; in TCRdb, only in-frame clones are kept and a portion is missing. The sample yields nearly 1 million clones, less than 85% seen once. What was sequenced was memory CD4+ T cells sorted from blood. Indicated subset: CD45RA-negative fraction. These receptors originate from a man between 18 and 29 years old in good health.

The V gene is TRBV6-6, the J gene TRBJ2-1, with 12 bases matching TRBD2. The CDR3 is made up of 15 amino acids. V shed 5 bases, J shed 7 bases, and the junction held 6 bases outside the gene matches. CDR1 and CDR2 (germline): MNHNY, SVGAGI (reference sequence). CDR3 region: CASSETSGSGNEQFF. Written as DNA, the CDR3 is TGTGCCAGCAGTGAGACTAGCGGGAGTGGGAATGAGCAGTTCTTC.

V gene TRBV6-5 combines with J gene TRBJ1-1; D not certain. The CDR3 is 13 amino acids. V was cut by 0 bases and J by 4 bases, with 6 bases left in between. From germline, CDR1 is MNHEY and CDR2 SVGAGI. The CDR3 bases are TGTGCCAGCAGTTACTCCGGTATCACTGAAGCTTTCTTT. Translating gives CASSYSGITEAFF.

Turning to this clone: In the same sample, other DNA sequences code for this CDR3. The rearrangement links TRBV28 to TRBJ2-7; D is undetermined. This CDR3 contains 14 residues. Per germline, CDR1 MDHEN and CDR2 SYDVKM. V was shortened by 6 bases and J by 1 base, with 13 bases between the two germline ends. CDR3 region: CASRTSGSSYEQYF. DNA for the CDR3: TGTGCCAGCAGGACTTCCGGCAGTTCCTACGAGCAGTACTTC. Full variable domain (remainder filled in from reference TRBV28 and TRBJ2-7): DVKVTQSSRYLVKRTGEKVFLECVQDMDHENMFWYRQDPGLGLRLIYFSYDVKMKEKGDIPEGYSVSREKKERFSLILESASTNQTSMYLCASRTSGSSYEQYFGPGTRLTVT.